This T cell receptor beta chain was captured in a study of blood T cell repertoires in COVID-19. The germline V gene encodes CDR1 MDHEN and CDR2 SYDVKM. This CDR3 is built from 13 residues. The V end was cut by 6 bases, the J end by 1 base, with 9 bases between. Clones were sequenced by immunoSEQ multiplex PCR, and TCRdb holds only the in-frame ones, with some missing. The data show around 98,000 clones, approximately 84% seen once. Input material: peripheral blood. The chain is built from TRBV28 and TRBJ1-2, with no clear D. The receptor comes from a woman aged 55 to 70 with acute or convalescent COVID-19. The CDR3 DNA follows: TGTGCCAGCAGCCCCGCACTTAACTATGGCTACACCTTC. The encoded protein is CASSPALNYGYTF.